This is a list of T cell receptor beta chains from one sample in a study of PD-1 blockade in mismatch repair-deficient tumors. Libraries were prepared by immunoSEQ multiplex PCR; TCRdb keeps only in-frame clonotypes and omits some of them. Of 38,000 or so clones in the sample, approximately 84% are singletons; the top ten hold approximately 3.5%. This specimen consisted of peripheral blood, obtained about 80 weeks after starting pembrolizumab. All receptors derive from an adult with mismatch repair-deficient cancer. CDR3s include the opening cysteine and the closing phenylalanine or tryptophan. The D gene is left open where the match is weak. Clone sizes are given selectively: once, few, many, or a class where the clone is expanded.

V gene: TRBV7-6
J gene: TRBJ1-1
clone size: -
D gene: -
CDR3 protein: CASSLVSGSTEAFF
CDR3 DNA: TGTGCCAGCAGCTTAGTGTCGGGTAGCACTGAAGCTTTCTTT

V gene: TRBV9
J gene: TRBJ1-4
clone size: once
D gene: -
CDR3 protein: CASSEQGYGTNEKLFF
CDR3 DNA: TGTGCCAGCAGTGAACAGGGCTATGGCACTAATGAAAAACTGTTTTTT

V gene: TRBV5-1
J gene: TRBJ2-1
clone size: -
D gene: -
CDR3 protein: CASSFILGNEQFF
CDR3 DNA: TGCGCCAGCAGCTTTATCCTCGGCAATGAGCAGTTCTTC

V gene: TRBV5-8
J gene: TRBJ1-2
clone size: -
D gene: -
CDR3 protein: CASSVMTFYTF
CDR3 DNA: TGTGCCAGCAGCGTAATGACGTTCTACACCTTC

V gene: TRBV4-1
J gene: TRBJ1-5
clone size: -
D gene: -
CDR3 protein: CASSQDFGLRAINQPQHF
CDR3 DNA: TGCGCCAGCAGCCAAGATTTCGGGCTGCGAGCGATCAATCAGCCCCAGCATTTT

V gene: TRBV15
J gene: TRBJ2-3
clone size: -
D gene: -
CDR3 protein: CATSRDNPTDTQYF
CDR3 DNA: TGTGCCACCAGCAGAGATAACCCCACAGATACGCAGTATTTT

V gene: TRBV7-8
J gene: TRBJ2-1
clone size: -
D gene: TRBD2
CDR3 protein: CASSFRTSGSPYNEQFF
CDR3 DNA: TGTGCCAGCAGCTTTCGGACTAGCGGGTCCCCCTACAATGAGCAGTTCTTC

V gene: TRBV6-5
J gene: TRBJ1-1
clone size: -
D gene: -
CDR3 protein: CASSYSPGAEAFF
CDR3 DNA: TGTGCCAGCAGTTACTCCCCGGGCGCTGAAGCTTTCTTT

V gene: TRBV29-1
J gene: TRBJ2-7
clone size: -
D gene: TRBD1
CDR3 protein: CSVTTGTGVYEQYF
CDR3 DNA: TGCAGCGTCACCACCGGGACAGGGGTCTACGAGCAGTACTTC

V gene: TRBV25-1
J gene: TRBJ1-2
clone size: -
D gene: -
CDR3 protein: CASSDRQDPDGYTF
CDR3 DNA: TGTGCCAGCAGTGACCGGCAGGACCCAGATGGCTACACCTTC

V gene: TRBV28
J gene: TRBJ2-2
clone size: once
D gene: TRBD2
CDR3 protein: CASSVSSGSTGELFF
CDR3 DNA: TGTGCCAGCAGTGTATCTAGCGGGAGTACCGGGGAGCTGTTTTTT

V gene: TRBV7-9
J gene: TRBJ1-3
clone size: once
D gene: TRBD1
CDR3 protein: CASSHITGGSGNTIYF
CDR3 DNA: TGTGCCAGCAGCCACATAACAGGGGGCTCTGGAAACACCATATATTTT

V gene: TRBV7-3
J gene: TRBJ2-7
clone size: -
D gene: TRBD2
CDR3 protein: CASSLKRRLAGNYEQYF
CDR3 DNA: TGTGCCAGCAGCTTAAAACGGAGACTAGCGGGGAACTACGAGCAGTACTTC

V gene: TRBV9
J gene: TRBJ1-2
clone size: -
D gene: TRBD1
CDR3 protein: CASSVDRGADGYTF
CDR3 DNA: TGTGCCAGCAGCGTCGACAGGGGCGCCGATGGCTACACCTTC

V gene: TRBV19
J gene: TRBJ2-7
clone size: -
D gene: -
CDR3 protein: CASSIVPRGPASYEQYF
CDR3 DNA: TGTGCCAGTAGTATAGTGCCTCGCGGACCCGCCTCCTACGAGCAGTACTTC

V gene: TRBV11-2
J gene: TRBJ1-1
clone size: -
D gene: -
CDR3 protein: CASSLRTGMNTEAFF
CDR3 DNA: TGTGCCAGCAGCTTGCGGACGGGGATGAACACTGAAGCTTTCTTT

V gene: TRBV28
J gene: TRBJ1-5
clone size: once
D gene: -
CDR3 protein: CASRSGGEEPQHF
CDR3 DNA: TGTGCCAGCAGATCTGGGGGAGAGGAGCCCCAGCATTTT

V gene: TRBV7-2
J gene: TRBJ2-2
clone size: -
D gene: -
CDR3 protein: CASSRWDTGYTTGELFF
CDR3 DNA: TGTGCCAGCAGCCGCTGGGATACAGGGTATACGACCGGGGAGCTGTTTTTT

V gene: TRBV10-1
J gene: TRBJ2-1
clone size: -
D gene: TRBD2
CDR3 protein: CASSEAGVGSNEQFF
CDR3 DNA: TGCGCCAGCAGTGAAGCGGGAGTGGGGAGCAATGAGCAGTTCTTC

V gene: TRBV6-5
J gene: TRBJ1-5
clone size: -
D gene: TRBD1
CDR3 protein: CASSYGTGVDQPQHF
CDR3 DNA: TGTGCCAGCAGTTACGGGACAGGGGTAGATCAGCCCCAGCATTTT

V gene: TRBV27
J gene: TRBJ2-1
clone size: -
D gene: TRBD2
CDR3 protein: CASTGGATSGRSEQFF
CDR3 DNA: TGTGCCAGCACGGGAGGGGCGACTAGCGGGAGGTCTGAGCAGTTCTTC

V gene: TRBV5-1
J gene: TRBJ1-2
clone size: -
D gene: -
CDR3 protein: CASSLDRGRPGYTF
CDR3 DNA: TGCGCCAGCAGCTTGGATCGGGGGCGCCCCGGCTACACCTTC

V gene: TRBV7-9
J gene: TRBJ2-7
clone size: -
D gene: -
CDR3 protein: CASSQGPGRAGEQYF
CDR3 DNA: TGTGCCAGCAGTCAAGGCCCCGGCAGGGCGGGCGAGCAGTACTTC

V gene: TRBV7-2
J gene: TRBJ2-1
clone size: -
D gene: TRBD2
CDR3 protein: CASSSPGLAGFNEQFF
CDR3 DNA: TGTGCCAGCAGCTCCCCAGGCCTAGCGGGATTTAATGAGCAGTTCTTC

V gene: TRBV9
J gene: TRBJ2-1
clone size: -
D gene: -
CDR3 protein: CASSPHRGTYNEQFF
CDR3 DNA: TGTGCCAGCAGCCCCCATCGGGGAACCTACAATGAGCAGTTCTTC

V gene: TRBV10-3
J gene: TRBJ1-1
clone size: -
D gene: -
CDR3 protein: CAITEGGEAFF
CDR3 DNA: TGTGCCATCACCGAGGGAGGGGAAGCTTTCTTT

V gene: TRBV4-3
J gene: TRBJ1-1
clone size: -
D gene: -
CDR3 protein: CASSHFNLGGTEAFF
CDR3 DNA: TGCGCCAGCAGCCATTTCAACCTAGGGGGCACTGAAGCTTTCTTT

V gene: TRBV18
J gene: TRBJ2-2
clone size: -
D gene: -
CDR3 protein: CASSPQQNTGELFF
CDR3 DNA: TGTGCCAGCTCACCACAGCAGAACACCGGGGAGCTGTTTTTT

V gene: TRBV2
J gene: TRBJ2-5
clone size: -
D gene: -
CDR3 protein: CASSALIQETQYF
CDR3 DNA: TGTGCCAGCAGTGCCCTAATCCAAGAGACCCAGTACTTC

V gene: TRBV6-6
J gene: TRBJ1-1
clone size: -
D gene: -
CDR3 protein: CAVQWGDTEAFF
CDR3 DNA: TGTGCCGTCCAATGGGGGGACACTGAAGCTTTCTTT

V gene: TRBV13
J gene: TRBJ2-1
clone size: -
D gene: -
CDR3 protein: CASSSRLVLYNEQFF
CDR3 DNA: TGTGCCAGCAGCTCTAGACTAGTTCTATACAATGAGCAGTTCTTC

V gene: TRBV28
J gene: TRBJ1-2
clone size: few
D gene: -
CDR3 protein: CASIQNYGYTF
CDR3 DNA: TGTGCCAGCATACAGAACTATGGCTACACCTTC

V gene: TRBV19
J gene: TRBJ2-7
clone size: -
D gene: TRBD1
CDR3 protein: CASRTGQGSEQYF
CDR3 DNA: TGTGCCAGTAGGACGGGACAGGGGAGCGAGCAGTACTTC

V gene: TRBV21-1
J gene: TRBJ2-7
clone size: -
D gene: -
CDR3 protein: CASSISGTPHSYEQYF
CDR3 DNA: TGTGCCAGCAGCATTTCCGGGACACCTCACTCCTACGAGCAGTACTTC

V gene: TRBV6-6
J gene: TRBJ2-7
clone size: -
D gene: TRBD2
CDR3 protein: CASKTSAGLHEQYF
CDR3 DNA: TGTGCCAGCAAGACATCAGCGGGACTCCACGAGCAGTACTTC

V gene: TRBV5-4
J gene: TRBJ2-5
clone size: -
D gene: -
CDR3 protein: CASSWGVETQYF
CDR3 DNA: TGTGCCAGCAGCTGGGGGGTGGAGACCCAGTACTTC

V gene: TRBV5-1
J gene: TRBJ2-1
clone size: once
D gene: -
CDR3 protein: CASSWTGTKTSSEQFF
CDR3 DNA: TGCGCCAGCAGCTGGACCGGGACAAAAACGTCGAGTGAGCAGTTCTTC

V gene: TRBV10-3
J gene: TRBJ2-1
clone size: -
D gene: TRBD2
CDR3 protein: CAISPTSGRAPYNEQFF
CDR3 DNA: TGTGCCATCAGCCCGACTAGCGGGAGGGCTCCTTACAATGAGCAGTTCTTC

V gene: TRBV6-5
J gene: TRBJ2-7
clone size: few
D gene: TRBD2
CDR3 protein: CASRFSGSRVNEQYF
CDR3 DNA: TGTGCCAGCAGGTTTAGCGGGAGTCGTGTCAACGAGCAGTACTTC

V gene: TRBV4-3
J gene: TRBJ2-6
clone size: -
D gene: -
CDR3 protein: CASSQEPRPGANVLTF
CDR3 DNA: TGCGCCAGCAGCCAAGAACCGAGACCTGGGGCCAACGTCCTGACTTTC

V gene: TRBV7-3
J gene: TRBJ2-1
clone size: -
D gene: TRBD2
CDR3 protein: CASSLFVAGGRDEQFF
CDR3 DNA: TGTGCCAGCAGCTTATTTGTAGCGGGAGGGCGTGATGAGCAGTTCTTC

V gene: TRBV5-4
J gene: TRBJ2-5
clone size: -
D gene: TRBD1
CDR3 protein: CASSIDRGTQETQYF
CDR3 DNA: TGTGCCAGCAGCATAGACAGGGGCACCCAAGAGACCCAGTACTTC

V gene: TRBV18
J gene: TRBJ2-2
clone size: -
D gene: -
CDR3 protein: CASSPLTTGELFF
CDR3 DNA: TGTGCCAGCTCACCACTGACGACCGGGGAGCTGTTTTTT

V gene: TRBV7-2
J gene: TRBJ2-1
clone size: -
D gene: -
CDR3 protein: CASSFVNAGQFF
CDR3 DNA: TGTGCCAGCAGCTTCGTTAACGCGGGGCAGTTCTTC

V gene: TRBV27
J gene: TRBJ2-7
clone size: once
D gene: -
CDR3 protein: CANLEGGSYEQYF
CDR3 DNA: TGTGCCAACCTCGAGGGCGGCTCCTACGAGCAGTACTTC

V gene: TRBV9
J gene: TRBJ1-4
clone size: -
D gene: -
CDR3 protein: CASSVDREKLFF
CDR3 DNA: TGTGCCAGCAGCGTAGACAGGGAAAAACTGTTTTTT

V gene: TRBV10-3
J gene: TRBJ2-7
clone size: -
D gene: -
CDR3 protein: CAIRQGGGTPDEQYF
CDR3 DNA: TGTGCCATCAGGCAGGGAGGCGGGACCCCTGACGAGCAGTACTTC

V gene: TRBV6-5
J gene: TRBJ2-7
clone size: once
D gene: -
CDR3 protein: CASGSGTRSYEQYF
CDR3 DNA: TGTGCCAGCGGATCCGGGACCCGATCCTACGAGCAGTACTTC

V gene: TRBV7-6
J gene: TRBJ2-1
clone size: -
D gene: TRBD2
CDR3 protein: CASSSKQRLAGGLDEQFF
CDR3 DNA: TGTGCCAGCAGCTCTAAACAGAGACTAGCGGGAGGGTTGGATGAGCAGTTCTTC

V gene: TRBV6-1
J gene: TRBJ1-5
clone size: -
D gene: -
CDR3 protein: CASSGLLNSNQPQHF
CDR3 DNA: TGTGCCAGCAGTGGCCTGCTCAATAGCAATCAGCCCCAGCATTTT

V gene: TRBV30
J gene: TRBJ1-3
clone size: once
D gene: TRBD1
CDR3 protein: CAWSSRTGYSGNTIYF
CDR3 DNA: TGTGCCTGGTCGTCTAGGACAGGTTACTCTGGAAACACCATATATTTT

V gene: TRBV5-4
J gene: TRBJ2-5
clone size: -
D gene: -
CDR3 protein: CASSLSLQETQYF
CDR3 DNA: TGTGCCAGCAGCTTGAGTCTTCAAGAGACCCAGTACTTC

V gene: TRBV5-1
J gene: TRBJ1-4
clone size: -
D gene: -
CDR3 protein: CASSLGPGGSEKLFF
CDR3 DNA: TGCGCCAGCAGCTTGGGACCGGGGGGGAGTGAAAAACTGTTTTTT

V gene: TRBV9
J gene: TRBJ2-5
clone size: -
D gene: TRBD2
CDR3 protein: CASSPRRWGTSGNETQYF
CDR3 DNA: TGTGCCAGCAGCCCTCGCCGCTGGGGGACTAGCGGGAATGAGACCCAGTACTTC

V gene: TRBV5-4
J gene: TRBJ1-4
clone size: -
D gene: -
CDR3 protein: CASSVAGGGEKLFF
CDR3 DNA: TGTGCCAGCAGCGTCGCGGGGGGGGGTGAAAAACTGTTTTTT

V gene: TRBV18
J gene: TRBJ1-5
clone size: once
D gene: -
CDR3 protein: CASSPVEFNQPQHF
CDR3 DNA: TGTGCCAGCTCACCCGTTGAGTTTAATCAGCCCCAGCATTTT

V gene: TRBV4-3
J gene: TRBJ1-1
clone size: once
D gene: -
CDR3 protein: CASSQVGQLNTEAFF
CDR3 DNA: TGCGCCAGCAGCCAAGTCGGACAGCTGAACACTGAAGCTTTCTTT

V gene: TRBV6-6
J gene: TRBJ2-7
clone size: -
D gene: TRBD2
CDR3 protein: CASSYLGEGRGEQYF
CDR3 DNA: TGTGCCAGCAGTTACCTCGGGGAGGGCCGAGGGGAGCAGTACTTC

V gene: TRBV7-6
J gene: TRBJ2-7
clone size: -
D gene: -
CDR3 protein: CASSLVPEEQYF
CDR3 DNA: TGTGCCAGCAGCTTAGTTCCAGAAGAGCAGTACTTC

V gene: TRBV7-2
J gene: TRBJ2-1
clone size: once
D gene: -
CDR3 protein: CASTPGSYNEQFF
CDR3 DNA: TGTGCCAGCACCCCCGGCTCCTACAATGAGCAGTTCTTC